A selection of T cell receptor beta chains follows, all from one sample in a study of T cells in Graves' hyperthyroidism and ophthalmopathy. A single record per CDR3 protein comes from TCRdb applying MiXCR to the multiplex PCR reads. The sample shows hundreds of thousands of distinct CDR3 sequences, around 15% of them seen only once. Specimen: blood. The receptors were sampled from a woman aged 25 to 45 with Graves' hyperthyroidism. Each CDR3 is given with its conserved first and last residue. The D gene is left open where the match is weak. Clone size is not always given. Where it is, it says once, few, many or a class for expanded clones.

>TRBJ1-2|TRBV7-2|many|TRBD1
TGTGCCAGCAGCTTTTCCGGGACAGGGAACTATGGCTACACCTTC
CASSFSGTGNYGYTF
>TRBJ2-1|TRBV7-2|-|-
TGTGCCAGCAGCCAAAGACGGAGCTCCTACAATGAGCAGTTCTTC
CASSQRRSSYNEQFF
>TRBJ1-1|TRBV7-8|many|-
TGTGCCAGCAGCTTAGAAGGCAGGGCGGCCGCTAGCATGAACACTGAAGCTTTCTTT
CASSLEGRAAASMNTEAFF
>TRBJ2-7|TRBV30|many|-
TGTGCCTGGAGGAACAGGGAAAGAACCTACGAGCAGTACTTC
CAWRNRERTYEQYF
>TRBJ2-3|TRBV30|many|-
TGTGCCTGGAGTGTCGGGTATGCCCTACCAGATACGCAGTATTTT
CAWSVGYALPDTQYF
>TRBJ2-7|TRBV5-1|-|TRBD2
TGCGCCAGCAGCTTGGCCGGACTAGCGACAGATAGGGTCTACGAGCAGTACTTC
CASSLAGLATDRVYEQYF
>TRBJ2-2|TRBV2|many|-
TGTGCCAGCAGTGAAAGGACAGCAACCGGGGAGCTGTTTTTT
CASSERTATGELFF
>TRBJ2-7|TRBV6-1|many|-
TGTGCCAGCAGTCACCGGGGGTACGAGCAGTACTTC
CASSHRGYEQYF
>TRBJ2-1|TRBV5-1|few|TRBD1
TGCGCCAGCAGCTCCGGACAGGGGGATGGAAATGAGCAGTTCTTC
CASSSGQGDGNEQFF
>TRBJ1-2|TRBV12-3/TRBV12-4|many|-
TGTGCCAGCAGTACCCCTTGGTACTATGGCTACACCTTC
CASSTPWYYGYTF
>TRBJ2-7|TRBV20-1|few|-
TGCAGTGCTAGAACTCTCGGAGGGGCGTACGACGAGCAGTACTTC
CSARTLGGAYDEQYF
>TRBJ1-1|TRBV7-2|many|-
TGTGCCAGCAGCTTGTACAGGGCTAAGAACACTGAAGCTTTCTTT
CASSLYRAKNTEAFF
>TRBJ1-2|TRBV29-1|-|TRBD1
TGCAGCGCGACAGGGATGGAAGGCTACACCTTC
CSATGMEGYTF
>TRBJ1-1|TRBV30|many|-
TGTGCCTGGAGCCCCCAGGGAGCGAACACTGAAGCTTTCTTT
CAWSPQGANTEAFF
>TRBJ1-1|TRBV6-4|-|-
TGTGCCAGCAGCAGACTTCCCGGGCCAGGGAACACTGAAGCTTTCTTT
CASSRLPGPGNTEAFF
>TRBJ2-7|TRBV28|-|TRBD2
TGTGCCAGCAGTTTCCGGCGGGGGGGGCCGTACTTC
CASSFRRGGPYF
>TRBJ2-7|TRBV15|few|TRBD2
TGTGCCACCAGCAGAGACGTAGCGGGAGTCGAGCAGTACTTC
CATSRDVAGVEQYF
>TRBJ1-1|TRBV28|many|-
TGTGCCAGCAGTTTATCGGGTAGGCAGATGAACACTGAAGCTTTCTTT
CASSLSGRQMNTEAFF
>TRBJ2-7|TRBV2|many|TRBD2
TGTGCCAGCAGTCTGATAGCGGGGAACTCCTACGAGCAGTACTTC
CASSLIAGNSYEQYF
>TRBJ2-1|TRBV29-1|many|TRBD2
TGCAGCGCGGGACTAGCGGGAGGGAGCTCCTACAATGAGCAGTTCTTC
CSAGLAGGSSYNEQFF
>TRBJ2-1|TRBV5-1|many|-
TGCGCCAGCAGCTTGGGACTGACTCAACCTGGTTCCTACAATGAGCAGTTCTTC
CASSLGLTQPGSYNEQFF
>TRBJ2-7|TRBV6-6|many|TRBD1
TGTGCCAGCAGTTACCCCCCGAAGACAGGGTCTCCGCGCGAGCAGTACTTC
CASSYPPKTGSPREQYF
>TRBJ1-1|TRBV6-1|-|-
TGTGCCAGCAGTCCCGCCCCATCGGACACTGAAGCTTTCTTT
CASSPAPSDTEAFF
>TRBJ1-3|TRBV5-1|few|-
TGCGCCAGCAGCTTGGCTGGGGGGGCGCCTGGAAACACCATATATTTT
CASSLAGGAPGNTIYF
>TRBJ1-3|TRBV18|-|-
TGTGCCAGCTCACCGGCCGGTGGAAACACCATATATTTT
CASSPAGGNTIYF
>TRBJ2-7|TRBV11-3|many|TRBD1
TGTGCCAGCAGCCCCACCACCAACAGGGGCAGCGAGCAGTACTTC
CASSPTTNRGSEQYF
>TRBJ2-7|TRBV6-2/TRBV6-3|many|-
TGTGCCAGCAGTTACACCGCACAGACTTCCTACGAGCAGTACTTC
CASSYTAQTSYEQYF
>TRBJ2-3|TRBV6-1|few|TRBD1
TGTGCCAGCAGTGAATCAACAGGGGGCGGCGATACGCAGTATTTT
CASSESTGGGDTQYF
>TRBJ1-5|TRBV20-1|few|-
TGCAGTGCTAGAGATACAAGGACCAATCAGCCCCAGCATTTT
CSARDTRTNQPQHF